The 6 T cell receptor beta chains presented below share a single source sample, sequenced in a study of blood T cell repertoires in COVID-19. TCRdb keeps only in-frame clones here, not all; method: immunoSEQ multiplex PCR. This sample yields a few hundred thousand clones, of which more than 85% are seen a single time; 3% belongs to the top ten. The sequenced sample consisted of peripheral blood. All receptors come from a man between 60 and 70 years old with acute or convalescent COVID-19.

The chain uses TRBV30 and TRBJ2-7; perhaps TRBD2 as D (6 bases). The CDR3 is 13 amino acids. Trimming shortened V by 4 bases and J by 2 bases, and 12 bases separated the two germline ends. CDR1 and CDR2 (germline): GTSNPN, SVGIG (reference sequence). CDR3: CAWKRGIAYEQYF. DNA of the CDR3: TGTGCCTGGAAACGGGGGATAGCCTACGAGCAGTACTTC.

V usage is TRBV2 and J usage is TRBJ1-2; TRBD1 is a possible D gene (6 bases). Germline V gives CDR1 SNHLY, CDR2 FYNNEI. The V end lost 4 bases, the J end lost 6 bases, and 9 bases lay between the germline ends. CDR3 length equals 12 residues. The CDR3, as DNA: TGTGCCAGCAGTGGGGGGCGCGATGGCTACACCTTC. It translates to CASSGGRDGYTF.

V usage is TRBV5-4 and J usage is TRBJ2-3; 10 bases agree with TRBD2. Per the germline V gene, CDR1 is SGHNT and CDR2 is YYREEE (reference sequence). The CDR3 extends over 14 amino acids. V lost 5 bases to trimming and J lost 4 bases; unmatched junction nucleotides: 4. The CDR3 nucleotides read TGTGCCAGCAGTTCTCTAGCGGGGGCAGATACGCAGTATTTT. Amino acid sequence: CASSSLAGADTQYF. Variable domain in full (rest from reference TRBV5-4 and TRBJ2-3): ETGVTQSPTHLIKTRGQQVTLRCSSQSGHNTVSWYQQALGQGPQFIFQYYREEENGRGNFPPRFSGLQFPNYSSELNVNALELDDSALYLCASSSLAGADTQYFGPGTRLTVL.

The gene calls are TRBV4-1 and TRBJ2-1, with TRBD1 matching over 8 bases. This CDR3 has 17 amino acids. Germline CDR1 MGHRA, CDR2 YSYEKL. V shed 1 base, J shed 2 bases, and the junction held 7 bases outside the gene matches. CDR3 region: CASSQGSGGGAYNEQFF. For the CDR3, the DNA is TGCGCCAGCAGCCAAGGGTCAGGGGGCGGGGCCTACAATGAGCAGTTCTTC.

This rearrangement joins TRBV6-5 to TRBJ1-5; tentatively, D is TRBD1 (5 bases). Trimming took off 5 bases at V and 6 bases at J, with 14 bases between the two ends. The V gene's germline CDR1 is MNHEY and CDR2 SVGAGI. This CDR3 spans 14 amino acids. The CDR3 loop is CASSRVRGPQPQHF. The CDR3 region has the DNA TGTGCCAGCAGTCGGGTAAGGGGCCCTCAGCCCCAGCATTTT.

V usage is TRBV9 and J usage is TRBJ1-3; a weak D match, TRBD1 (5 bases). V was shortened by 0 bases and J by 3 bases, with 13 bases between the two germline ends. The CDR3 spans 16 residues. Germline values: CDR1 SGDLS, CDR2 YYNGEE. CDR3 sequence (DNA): TGTGCCAGCAGCGTAGATTGGTCAGGGTATGGAAACACCATATATTTT. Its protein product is CASSVDWSGYGNTIYF. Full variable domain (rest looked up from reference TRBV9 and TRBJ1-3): DSGVTQTPKHLITATGQRVTLRCSPRSGDLSVYWYQQSLDQGLQFLIQYYNGEERAKGNILERFSAQQFPDLHSELNLSSLELGDSALYFCASSVDWSGYGNTIYFGEGSWLTVV.